This entry lists 18 T cell receptor beta chains sequenced from one sample in a study of T-cell memory formation after mild COVID-19. One entry per CDR3 protein, called by TCRdb with MiXCR from the 5' RACE reads. The sample lists around 420,000 distinct CDR3 sequences, roughly a quarter occurring once. The sequencing input was PBMCs or a T cell subset sorted from them (not recorded which). The source of these receptors is an adult woman who had mild COVID-19 (a few samples of this study predate the infection). Cell type and time point are not known.

This clonotype was observed many times. The CDR3 nucleotides read TGTGCCAGCATTCCTCGAGGGGGCACTGAAGCTTTCTTT. This sequence encodes CASIPRGGTEAFF. V gene TRBV6-6 combines with J gene TRBJ1-1, with a possible D match to TRBD1 (6 bases). Per germline, CDR1 MNHNY and CDR2 SVGAGI (reference sequence). This CDR3 contains 13 residues. V was trimmed by 7 bases and J by 4 bases, leaving 13 bases between them.

This sequence joins TRBV5-1 and TRBJ1-2; TRBD1 matches at 8 bases. CDR1 SGHRS and CDR2 YFSETQ come from the germline V gene. The trim removed 4 bases at V and 8 bases at J, leaving 13 bases unmatched. The CDR3 has 15 residues. CDR3 sequence: CASSPRTGPGDGYTF. CDR3 DNA: TGCGCCAGCAGCCCCAGGACAGGGCCGGGCGACGGCTACACCTTC.

This clonotype was seen a handful of times. CDR3 nucleotides: TGTGCCAGCAGCCAGCTAGGGACCCCCTTCACAGATACGCAGTATTTT. This codes for CASSQLGTPFTDTQYF. The rearrangement uses TRBV4-2 and TRBJ2-3; the D call may be TRBD1 or TRBD2 (5 bases each). CDR3 length: 16 amino acids. Germline V lookup: CDR1 LGHNA, CDR2 YNFKEQ. Trimming removed 3 bases from V and 2 bases from J, with 15 bases in between.

This clonotype was found a few times. The CDR3, as DNA: TGTGCCAGCAGTGGGACCCGGGAGGGATATGGCTACACCTTC. It is translated as CASSGTREGYGYTF. The V gene is TRBV12-3 or TRBV12-4, the J gene TRBJ1-2, with D tentatively TRBD1 (5 bases). The CDR3 is 14 amino acids. V lost 5 bases, J lost 5 bases, and 15 bases lay in between.

V and J are TRBV7-2 and TRBJ1-5; 8 bases align to TRBD1. The CDR3 is made up of 20 amino acids. Unmatched junction bases numbered 15, after V lost 2 bases and J lost 0 bases. The germline CDR1 and CDR2 sequences are SGHTA and FQGNSA. CDR3 amino acids: CASSLRQGASSYVSNQPQHF. The CDR3, as DNA: TGTGCCAGCAGCTTACGTCAGGGGGCAAGCTCCTACGTTAGCAATCAGCCCCAGCATTTT.

This clonotype was counted a few times. The gene calls are TRBV20-1 and TRBJ1-4; D may be TRBD1 (5 bases). This CDR3 has 14 residues. Germline CDR1 DFQATT, CDR2 SNEGSKA (reference sequence). Trimming removed 0 bases at V and 8 bases at J, with 13 bases between. The DNA for the CDR3 is TGCAGTGCTAGAGATTTTGGGGCGGGGGAAAAACTGTTTTTT. This translates into CSARDFGAGEKLFF.

This clonotype was seen a few times. This chain connects TRBV7-2 to TRBJ2-1, with D hard to call. CDR3 length: 13 residues. Germline CDR1 is SGHTA and CDR2 is FQGNSA. V lost 1 base to trimming and J lost 7 bases, with 8 bases between them. This CDR3 reads CASSLELRNEQFF. The DNA for the CDR3 is TGTGCCAGCAGCTTAGAACTGAGAAATGAGCAGTTCTTC.

V and J are TRBV12-3 or TRBV12-4 and TRBJ1-5; D may be TRBD1 (5 bases). CDR3 length: 15 amino acids. V lost 3 bases and J 3 bases, leaving 12 bases between the germline ends. CDR3 sequence reads: CASSFNRRPNQPQHF. The DNA for the CDR3 is TGTGCCAGCAGTTTCAACAGGCGCCCCAATCAGCCCCAGCATTTT.

The rearrangement links TRBV7-2 to TRBJ2-1, with a possible D match to TRBD2 (5 bases). V was clipped by 3 bases and J by 10 bases, with 13 bases between them. The CDR3 is made up of 13 amino acids. From germline, CDR1 is SGHTA and CDR2 FQGNSA. CDR3 sequence reads: CASSLDFSGEQFF. The DNA for the CDR3 is TGTGCCAGCAGCTTGGACTTCTCGGGGGAGCAGTTCTTC.

This clonotype was observed a handful of times. The chain joins TRBV4-3 to TRBJ2-2, with TRBD2 matching 7 bases. The V gene's germline CDR1 is LGHNA and CDR2 YSLEER. After removal of 6 bases from V and 1 base from J, the junction contained 5 bases not matched to a gene. This CDR3 has 15 amino acids. In nucleotides, the CDR3 is TGCGCCAGCAGTACTAGCGCTAAGAACACCGGGGAGCTGTTTTTT. Its protein is CASSTSAKNTGELFF.

This clonotype was detected ten times or more. The rearrangement joins TRBV3-1 to TRBJ2-1; D is ambiguous. Per the germline V gene, CDR1 is LGHDT and CDR2 is YNNKEL (reference sequence). This CDR3 is built from 14 residues. Trimming removed 1 base at V and 6 bases at J, with 10 bases between. CDR3 DNA sequence: TGTGCCAGCAGCCAAGGAGCAAGCGCCAATGAGCAGTTCTTC. It specifies CASSQGASANEQFF.

This clonotype was detected many times. V is TRBV7-2 and J is TRBJ2-3; TRBD1 aligns across 10 bases. The CDR3 is 17 residues long. The germline V gene has CDR1 SGHTA and CDR2 FQGNSA. The J segment lost 1 base and the V segment lost 5 bases, leaving 9 bases of the junction unmatched. CDR3 protein: CASSVKTGGGRTDTQYF. DNA of the CDR3: TGTGCCAGCAGCGTAAAGACAGGGGGCGGCCGCACAGATACGCAGTATTTT.

The chain couples TRBV6-1 to TRBJ2-3; the D gene is possibly TRBD2 (5 bases). CDR1 MNHNS and CDR2 SASEGT come from the germline V gene. The ends were cut back, 2 bases at V and 3 bases at J, with 12 bases in the middle. The CDR3 has 15 amino acids. The CDR3 reads CASSEREGWTDTQYF. For the CDR3, the DNA is TGTGCCAGCAGTGAACGGGAAGGGTGGACAGATACGCAGTATTTT.

This sequence joins TRBV20-1 and TRBJ1-1; the D is unclear. Germline V gene lookup returns CDR1 DFQATT and CDR2 SNEGSKA (reference sequence). The CDR3 extends over 13 amino acids. The ends were cut back, 0 bases at V and 8 bases at J, with 13 bases in the middle. The CDR3 protein is CSARDRVHEEAFF. The CDR3 region has the DNA TGCAGTGCTAGAGATAGGGTACATGAGGAAGCTTTCTTT.

This clonotype turned up a few times. The J gene is TRBJ1-1, the V gene TRBV5-1; D gene ambiguous. V was shortened by 1 base and J by 0 bases, with 10 bases between the two germline ends. Germline CDR1 and CDR2: SGHRS and YFSETQ. CDR3 length equals 15 residues. CDR3 region: CASSLMGRMNTEAFF. The CDR3 region has the DNA TGCGCCAGCAGCTTGATGGGGAGGATGAACACTGAAGCTTTCTTT.

This clonotype was picked up a small number of times. The chain joins TRBV6-5 to TRBJ1-1, with D perhaps matching TRBD1 (5 bases). From germline, CDR1 is MNHEY and CDR2 SVGAGI. V was cut by 2 bases and J by 1 base, with 11 bases left in between. This CDR3 spans 15 amino acids. The CDR3 loop is CASSYSPGPNTEAFF. For the CDR3, the DNA is TGTGCCAGCAGTTACAGCCCGGGGCCGAACACTGAAGCTTTCTTT.

V and J are TRBV18 and TRBJ2-1, with 13 bases identical to TRBD2. The CDR3 sequence is 17 residues long. CDR1 is KGHSH and CDR2 is LQKENI in the germline V gene. Losses at the gene ends were 6 bases for V and 7 bases for J; bases not matched to a gene: 12. The CDR3 region is CASSLGLAGVTGNEQFF. The DNA for the CDR3 is TGTGCCAGCTCTCTCGGACTAGCGGGGGTCACCGGTAATGAGCAGTTCTTC.

This clonotype was detected a few times. The genes are TRBV6-2 or TRBV6-3 and TRBJ2-3; D unresolved. The CDR3 is made up of 13 amino acids. CDR1 and CDR2 (germline): MNHEY, SVGEGT. V lost 1 base to trimming and J lost 1 base, with 3 bases between them. The CDR3 DNA reads as TGTGCCAGCAGTTACTTGGGCACAGATACGCAGTATTTT. This codes for CASSYLGTDTQYF.